This T cell receptor (beta chain) was captured by sequencing in a study of control samples from healthy donors and cancer patients. TCRdb's copy holds only in-frame clones and misses some; the assay was immunoSEQ multiplex PCR. This sample has fewer than 110,000 clones, with approximately 90% found just once. The CDR3 totals 15 residues. Germline V gives CDR1 MNHNS, CDR2 SASEGT. Trimming cost V 1 base and J 2 bases, with 9 bases left between them. Sequencing was carried out using PBMCs. The receptor was derived from a man in his sixties with lung cancer. V usage is TRBV6-1 and J usage is TRBJ1-5, with TRBD1 as a possible D gene (5 bases). DNA for the CDR3: TGTGCCAGCAGTGAAGGGGGGTTCGGCAATCAGCCCCAGCATTTT. It codes for CASSEGGFGNQPQHF.